Sequencing of this T cell receptor beta chain was carried out in a study of T cell changes during pregnancy in multiple sclerosis. Some clones are missing from TCRdb's copy, which holds only in-frame ones; the method was immunoSEQ multiplex PCR. The table lists about 69,000 clones, around 85% of them singletons. Germline V gene lookup returns CDR1 SGDLS and CDR2 YYNGEE. V lost 2 bases and J lost 4, with 15 bases in between. The CDR3 extends over 15 amino acids. The V gene is TRBV9, the J gene TRBJ1-2; D is ambiguous. The TCR originated in a female donor with multiple sclerosis, enrolled in a pregnancy study. Specimen: peripheral blood, collected before pregnancy. CDR3 protein: CASSVLQTSSYGYTF. The DNA for the CDR3 is TGTGCCAGCAGCGTTCTACAGACATCATCCTATGGCTACACCTTC.